This T cell receptor (beta chain) was sequenced during a study of CD8+ T cells in alopecia areata. Study background: A 6-month period off drug followed tofacitinib, which lasted 6 to 18 months.

As regards this clone: Antigen specificity is unknown.

TCR sequencing used cDNA made by reverse transcription of extracted RNA. Only in-frame clones appear in the TCRdb table, and some are missing; sequencing was by immunoSEQ multiplex PCR. Found here are 150,000 to 200,000 clones, around three fifths of them singletons; the top ten hold approximately 0.93%. The CDR3 contains 15 residues. Trimming cost V 7 bases and J 4 bases; bases outside gene matches: 12. CDR1 and CDR2 (germline): SNHLY, FYNNEI. Study results and caveats: Having one nonresponder leaves uncertain how baseline CD8+ expansion relates to response. In scalp and blood, many expanded lesional clones persisted during tofacitinib. Affected scalp, especially in alopecia totalis/universalis, had a higher clonality than normal scalp did.

The treatment: oral pan-JAK inhibitor, 5-10 mg twice daily. The V call is TRBV2, the J call TRBJ2-5, with 7 positions matching TRBD1. Material: CD4+ T cells sorted from blood, obtained at week 24, from a patient treated with tofacitinib. This sequence originates from a human donor with alopecia areata. The CDR3 DNA reads as TGTGCCAGCACTCTCGAGGGGGCTCGTGGAGAGACCCAGTACTTC. Translation gives CASTLEGARGETQYF.